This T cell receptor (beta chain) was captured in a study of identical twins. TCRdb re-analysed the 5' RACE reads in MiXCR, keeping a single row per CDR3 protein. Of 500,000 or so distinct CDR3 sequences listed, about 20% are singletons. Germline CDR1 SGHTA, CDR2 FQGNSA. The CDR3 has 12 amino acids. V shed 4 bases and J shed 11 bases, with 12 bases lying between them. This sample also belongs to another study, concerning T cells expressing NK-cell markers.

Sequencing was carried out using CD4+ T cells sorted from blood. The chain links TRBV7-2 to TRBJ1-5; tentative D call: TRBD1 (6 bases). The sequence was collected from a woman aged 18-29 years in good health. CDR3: CASSSYGGAQHF. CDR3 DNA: TGTGCCAGCAGCTCCTACGGGGGCGCCCAGCATTTT. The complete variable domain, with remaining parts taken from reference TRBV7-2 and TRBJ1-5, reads GAGVSQSPSNKVTEKGKDVELRCDPISGHTALYWYRQSLGQGLEFLIYFQGNSAPDKSGLPSDRFSAERTGGSVSTLTIQRTQQEDSAVYLCASSSYGGAQHFGDGTRLSIL.